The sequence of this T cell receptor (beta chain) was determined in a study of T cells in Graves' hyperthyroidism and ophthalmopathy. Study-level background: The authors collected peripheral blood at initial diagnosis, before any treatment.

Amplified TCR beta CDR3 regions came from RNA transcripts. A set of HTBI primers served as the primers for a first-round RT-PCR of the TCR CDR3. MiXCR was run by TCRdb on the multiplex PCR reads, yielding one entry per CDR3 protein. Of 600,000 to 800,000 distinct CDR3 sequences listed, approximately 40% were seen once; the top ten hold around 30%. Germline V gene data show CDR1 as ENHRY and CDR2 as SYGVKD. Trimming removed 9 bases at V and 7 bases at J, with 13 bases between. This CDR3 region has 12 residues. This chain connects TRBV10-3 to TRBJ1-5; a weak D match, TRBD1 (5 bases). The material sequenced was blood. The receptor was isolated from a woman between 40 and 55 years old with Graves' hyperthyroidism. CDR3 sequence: CAIGGVGQPQHF. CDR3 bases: TGTGCCATTGGAGGGGTAGGACAGCCCCAGCATTTT.